This T cell receptor (beta chain) was identified during a study of T cells in localized non-small cell lung cancer. There are 13 residues in the CDR3. Looked up from germline, CDR1 is SEHNR and CDR2 is FQNEAQ (reference sequence). V lost 1 base to trimming and J lost 9 bases, with 10 bases between them. Sequenced by immunoSEQ multiplex PCR; TCRdb stores in-frame clones only, minus some. The table has fewer than 35,000 clones, roughly nine tenths seen once; the top ten hold approximately 6%. The sequencing here drew on PBMCs, taken before any cancer treatment. This clonotype originated in a man aged 35 to 70 with stage II lung adenocarcinoma. The rearrangement uses TRBV7-9 and TRBJ2-1, with D tentatively TRBD1 (5 bases). The CDR3 region is CASSLGSQGEQFF. DNA of the CDR3: TGTGCCAGCAGCTTAGGCTCCCAGGGTGAGCAGTTCTTC. The whole variable domain, filled in from reference TRBV7-9 and TRBJ2-1, reads DTGVSQNPRHKITKRGQNVTFRCDPISEHNRLYWYRQTLGQGPEFLTYFQNEAQLEKSRLLSDRFSAERPKGSFSTLEIQRTEQGDSAMYLCASSLGSQGEQFFGPGTRLTVL.